This T cell receptor beta chain appears in the sequencing data of a study of T cells in Graves' hyperthyroidism and ophthalmopathy. The length of the CDR3 is 15 residues. Germline CDR1 is MGHRA and CDR2 is YSYEKL. After removal of 6 bases from V and 7 bases from J, the junction contained 14 bases not matched to a gene. RNA transcripts provided the source from which TCR beta CDR3 regions were amplified. Initially, a first-round RT-PCR of the TCR CDR3 employed the HTBI primer set. TCRdb reprocessed the multiplex PCR reads with MiXCR, giving one entry per CDR3 protein. The top ten clones hold approximately 15% of a sample with a few hundred thousand distinct CDR3 sequences, 14% of them seen once. Patients aged 18 to 65 had newly diagnosed hyperthyroidism that had lasted under 2 months. Diagnoses were established using clinical symptoms, serum thyroxine and TRAb, thyroid ultrasound and orbital computed tomography.

The sequence was obtained from a middle-aged woman with Graves' hyperthyroidism. The sample was blood. This chain links TRBV4-1 with TRBJ1-1, with 7 bases identical to TRBD1. This CDR3 is CASRPIETGRNEAFF. In DNA form, the CDR3 reads TGCGCCAGCAGGCCTATTGAGACAGGGCGGAATGAAGCTTTCTTT.